Below, 19 T cell receptor beta chains from the same sample are listed, as sequenced in a study of cytomegalovirus exposure and HLA in healthy donors. PCR amplification relied on 60 Vbeta primers (plus 13 Jbeta primers). Some clones are missing from TCRdb's copy, which holds only in-frame ones; the method was immunoSEQ multiplex PCR. The data hold about 260,000 clones, with about four fifths observed a single time. Sample: PBMCs. These receptor sequences come from a woman between 40 and 55 years old in good health and CMV-seropositive.

The V gene is TRBV5-1, the J gene TRBJ2-7; D unresolved. Germline CDR1 and CDR2: SGHRS and YFSETQ. Deletions cut 7 bases from V and 6 bases from J, with 11 bases between. The CDR3 covers 11 residues. This CDR3 reads CASGLGGEQYF. The CDR3, as DNA: TGCGCCAGCGGTCTCGGTGGCGAGCAGTACTTC.

The chain links TRBV15 to TRBJ2-5; D perhaps matches TRBD2 (6 bases). CDR3 length equals 13 residues. Germline CDR1 reads LNHNV; CDR2 reads YYDKDF (reference sequence). Trimming removed 1 base from V and 5 bases from J, with 8 bases in between. This chain's CDR3 is CATSRGGTETQYF. The CDR3 bases are TGTGCCACCAGCAGAGGGGGGACTGAGACCCAGTACTTC.

The chain is built from TRBV7-8 and TRBJ2-3; maybe TRBD1 (6 bases). Between the trimmed V and J ends, which lost 1 base and 1 base, there was a span of 12 bases. Per the germline V gene, CDR1 is SGHVS and CDR2 is FQNEAQ. This CDR3 is 16 amino acids long. The CDR3 loop is CASSLVDRWRTDTQYF. Written as DNA, the CDR3 is TGTGCCAGCAGCTTAGTCGACAGGTGGCGCACAGATACGCAGTATTTT.

The V gene is TRBV19, the J gene TRBJ1-2; a weak D match, TRBD1 (6 bases). This CDR3 is 14 amino acids long. CDR1 is LNHDA and CDR2 is SQIVND in the germline V gene (reference sequence). Trimming removed 3 bases from V and 6 bases from J, with 14 bases in between. CDR3 coding DNA: TGTGCCAGTAGTATTGGGGGCGGTATGCATGGCTACACCTTC. It codes for CASSIGGGMHGYTF.

This clone was seen once. The rearrangement links TRBV7-2 to TRBJ2-3; D is possibly TRBD2 (5 bases). The CDR3 covers 19 residues. In germline, CDR1 is SGHTA, CDR2 FQGNSA. V lost 5 bases, J lost 2 bases, and 26 bases lay in between. The CDR3 spells CASSTLFAGHPQATDTQYF. The CDR3 nucleotides read TGTGCCAGCAGCACCCTCTTTGCGGGTCACCCCCAGGCCACAGATACGCAGTATTTT.

The chain has TRBV19 and TRBJ1-2; 9 bases are shared with TRBD1. Germline values: CDR1 LNHDA, CDR2 SQIVND (reference sequence). The junction had 11 bases not matched to a gene; V was cut back by 6 bases and J by 0 bases. CDR3 length: 17 residues. CDR3 loop: CASSPNRGRITNYGYTF. In DNA form, the CDR3 reads TGTGCCAGTAGCCCAAACAGGGGGCGTATAACTAACTATGGCTACACCTTC.

J is TRBJ2-2 and V is TRBV27, with 8 bases fitting TRBD2. V dropped 0 bases and J dropped 6; count of bases not matched to a gene: 3. The CDR3 is 15 amino acids. Germline V gives CDR1 MNHEY, CDR2 SMNVEV (reference sequence). The CDR3, as DNA: TGTGCCAGCAGTTTATCGCTAGCGGGTCCCGGGGAGCTGTTTTTT. This gives the protein CASSLSLAGPGELFF.

The V gene is TRBV5-6, the J gene TRBJ2-5; 8 bases are a match to TRBD2. The end of the DNA fits TRBJ2-7 better, so the J call may be wrong. CDR3 length equals 14 residues. The germline gives CDR1 SGHDT, CDR2 YYEEEE. CDR3 protein: CASSFSGKTYEQYF. CDR3 nucleotide sequence: TGTGCCAGCAGCTTTAGCGGGAAAACCTACGAGCAGTACTTC.

V is TRBV11-3 and J is TRBJ1-4; D possibly corresponds to TRBD1 (6 bases). The CDR3 totals 16 residues. Germline lookup yields CDR1 SGHNT and CDR2 YENEEA. Trimming took 0 bases from V and 2 from J, leaving 10 bases between them. The DNA of the CDR3 is TGTGCCAGCAGCTTAGAGGGGGCGCACACTAATGAAAAACTGTTTTTT. The encoded protein is CASSLEGAHTNEKLFF.

The chain has TRBV6-6 and TRBJ2-3, with 8 nucleotides matching TRBD2. The germline gives CDR1 MNHNY, CDR2 SVGAGI (reference sequence). This CDR3 has 15 residues. Germline trimming cut 2 bases from V and 1 base from J; bases unmatched to any gene: 2. The CDR3 DNA sequence: TGTGCCAGCAGTTACAGCGGGAGCGGCACAGATACGCAGTATTTT. Encoded protein: CASSYSGSGTDTQYF.

The rearrangement uses TRBV18 and TRBJ1-1, with 7 bases fitting TRBD1. CDR3 size: 16 residues. In germline, CDR1 is KGHSH, CDR2 LQKENI. V lost 1 base and J lost 1; bases outside the gene matches: 6. The CDR3 is CASSPQEGARNTEAFF. In nucleotides, the CDR3 is TGTGCCAGCTCACCACAGGAGGGGGCCAGGAACACTGAAGCTTTCTTT. The full variable domain, rest sourced from reference TRBV18 and TRBJ1-1, is NAGVMQNPRHLVRRRGQEARLRCSPMKGHSHVYWYRQLPEEGLKFMVYLQKENIIDESGMPKERFSAEFPKEGPSILRIQQVVRGDSAAYFCASSPQEGARNTEAFFGQGTRLTVV.

This sequence joins TRBV10-3 and TRBJ2-1; 10 positions agree with TRBD1. V trimming: 7 bases; J trimming: 5 bases; junction bases outside the gene matches: 5. The germline gives CDR1 ENHRY, CDR2 SYGVKD. The CDR3 length is 14 residues. The CDR3 protein is CAIKGTGENNEQFF. CDR3 coding DNA: TGTGCCATCAAGGGGACAGGGGAAAACAATGAGCAGTTCTTC.

J is TRBJ2-1 and V is TRBV10-3, with 7 bases matching TRBD2. With V trimmed by 2 bases and J by 3 bases, 1 base remained unmatched. The CDR3 spans 14 residues. The germline V gene encodes CDR1 ENHRY and CDR2 SYGVKD. The CDR3 loop reads CAISELADYNEQFF. The CDR3, as DNA: TGTGCCATCAGTGAGCTAGCGGACTACAATGAGCAGTTCTTC.

A note on this clone: An end of the junction does not agree with germline; a read error may underlie this. The V gene is TRBV4-2, the J gene TRBJ2-4; 9 nucleotides line up with TRBD2. The germline V gene has CDR1 LGHNA and CDR2 YNFKEQ. The CDR3 contains 15 residues. The CDR3 reads CASSPSGVAKNSQYF. The DNA of the CDR3 is TGTGCCAGCAGCCCTAGCGGGGTAGCCAAAAACAGTCAGTACTTC.

The V gene is TRBV30, the J gene TRBJ1-2; possibly TRBD1 for D (5 bases). Trimming left V 3 bases short and J 8 bases short, with 28 bases between. The CDR3 spans 17 residues. Germline CDR1 GTSNPN, CDR2 SVGIG (reference sequence). CDR3 nucleotides: TGTGCCTGGAGACCCATGGGGGGACGAAGCAAGGCCGACGGCTACACCTTC. Translation: CAWRPMGGRSKADGYTF.

The chain combines TRBV5-6 with TRBJ1-3; D is possibly TRBD1 (6 bases). CDR3 length equals 14 residues. V was cut by 4 bases and J by 4 bases, with 12 bases left in between. The germline gives CDR1 SGHDT, CDR2 YYEEEE. In DNA form, the CDR3 reads TGTGCCAGCAGCCTTACCGGACAGGGAAACACCATATATTTT. The encoded protein is CASSLTGQGNTIYF.

The genes are TRBV6-1 and TRBJ2-2; D uncertain. CDR1 MNHNS and CDR2 SASEGT come from the germline V gene. The V gene lost 2 bases and the J gene lost 0 bases, with 10 bases spanning the gap. CDR3 length: 16 residues. CDR3 in DNA: TGTGCCAGCAGTGAACCGACTGTCGCGAACACCGGGGAGCTGTTTTTT. It is translated as CASSEPTVANTGELFF.

This chain connects TRBV7-3 to TRBJ2-1; 7 bases are a match to TRBD2. Germline V lookup: CDR1 SGHTA, CDR2 FQGTGA. V shed 2 bases, J shed 5 bases, and the junction held 3 bases outside the gene matches. The CDR3 totals 14 residues. CDR3 region: CASSLGGVNNEQFF. CDR3 sequence (DNA): TGTGCCAGCAGCTTAGGGGGGGTCAACAATGAGCAGTTCTTC. Filled out from reference TRBV7-3 and TRBJ2-1, the complete variable domain reads GAGVSQTPSNKVTEKGKYVELRCDPISGHTALYWYRQSLGQGPEFLIYFQGTGAADDSGLPNDRFFAVRPEGSVSTLKIQRTERGDSAVYLCASSLGGVNNEQFFGPGTRLTVL.

CDR3 sequence reads: CASSLGGSVSGNTIYF. CDR3 nucleotides: TGCGCCAGCAGCCTTGGGGGGTCTGTCTCTGGAAACACCATATATTTT. This chain links TRBV5-1 with TRBJ1-3, with D possibly matching TRBD1 (5 bases). Germline V gives CDR1 SGHRS, CDR2 YFSETQ. Trimming removed 4 bases at V and 0 bases at J, with 14 bases between. The CDR3 spans 16 residues.